This is a list of T cell receptor beta chains from one sample in a study of blood T cell repertoires in COVID-19. Sequencing used immunoSEQ multiplex PCR; TCRdb keeps in-frame clones, though not all of them. The sample comprises about 110,000 clones, roughly 85% of which are singletons, and roughly 2.3% rests with the top ten. Specimen: peripheral blood. The receptors originated from a human donor in a cohort sampled during active COVID-19. Both conserved end residues are part of each CDR3. D genes are given only for firm matches. The listing skips clone size in some rows; elsewhere it reads once, few, many or a size class.

TRBV7-9	.	.	TRBJ1-2	TGTGCCAGCAGCTCCTCTAGGTCGGCCAGGGGCCCTTTTAGCTACACCTTC	CASSSSRSARGPFSYTF
TRBV28	.	.	TRBJ1-2	TGTGCCAGCAGGACACCTTATGGCTACACCTTC	CASRTPYGYTF
TRBV2	.	.	TRBJ2-7	TGTGCCAGCAGTGAAAACGGGGGCTCCTACGAGCAGTACTTC	CASSENGGSYEQYF
TRBV2	TRBD2	.	TRBJ2-1	TGTGCCAGCGGCGGGAGGGCCGGTTGGAATGAGCAGTTCTTC	CASGGRAGWNEQFF
TRBV7-6	.	once	TRBJ1-5	TGTGCCAGCAGCCTAGGCCACGGGGAGAGTCAGCCCCAGCATTTT	CASSLGHGESQPQHF
TRBV7-9	TRBD1	.	TRBJ2-4	TGTGCCAGCAGCCTCGGGACAGGGGAAGTAGGCAAAAACATTCAGTACTTC	CASSLGTGEVGKNIQYF
TRBV18	TRBD2	.	TRBJ2-1	TGTGCCAGCTCACCCTCCGGGACTAGCGTGTACAATGAGCAGTTCTTC	CASSPSGTSVYNEQFF
TRBV7-9	.	.	TRBJ1-2	TGTGCCAGCAGCCGGGGGGGCTATGGCTACACCTTC	CASSRGGYGYTF
TRBV3-1/TRBV3-2	.	.	TRBJ2-5	TGTGCCAGCAGCCAAGTGGTGGGGCAGACCCAGTACTTC	CASSQVVGQTQYF
TRBV19	TRBD1	.	TRBJ2-2	TGTGCCAGTAGTAGGGGACAGGGGAATCTTCCCGGGGAGCTGTTTTTT	CASSRGQGNLPGELFF
TRBV13	TRBD2	.	TRBJ2-2	TGTGCCAGCAGCCGACTAAAGGGAATAAGCGGGGGGGCCGCCGGGGAGCTGTTTTTT	CASSRLKGISGGAAGELFF
TRBV5-1	TRBD1	.	TRBJ2-7	TGCGCCAGCAGCTTGGAGGGACAGGGGTGGTCATACGAGCAGTACTTC	CASSLEGQGWSYEQYF
TRBV3-1/TRBV3-2	.	.	TRBJ1-2	TGTGCCAGCAGCCGAGCCGGGTCAGTCTATGGCTACACCTTC	CASSRAGSVYGYTF
TRBV12-3/TRBV12-4	.	.	TRBJ2-5	TGTGCCAGCAGTTTGACAGAGCCAGGGGCCCAGTACTTC	CASSLTEPGAQYF
TRBV5-5	TRBD1	.	TRBJ1-6	TGTGCCAGCAGCTTTGGGACAGGGGCTGTAAATTCACCCCTCCACTTT	CASSFGTGAVNSPLHF
TRBV6-5	TRBD1	.	TRBJ1-4	TGTGCCAGCAGCGGGACAGATAATGAAAAACTGTTTTTT	CASSGTDNEKLFF
TRBV5-1	TRBD1	.	TRBJ2-3	TGCGCCAGCAGCTTAAGCCAGACAGGGAGCACAGATACGCAGTATTTT	CASSLSQTGSTDTQYF
TRBV2	TRBD2	.	TRBJ2-5	TGTGCCAGCAGTAGGTCCGGGACTAGCGGAGAGACCCAGTACTTC	CASSRSGTSGETQYF
TRBV11-2	.	.	TRBJ2-7	TGTGCCAGCAGCTTAGGGGCTTCGTCCTACGAGCAGTACTTC	CASSLGASSYEQYF
TRBV7-9	TRBD2	.	TRBJ2-1	TGTGCCAGCAGCTTCGGTAGCGGGGGGGACAATGAGCAGTTCTTC	CASSFGSGGDNEQFF
TRBV27	TRBD2	.	TRBJ2-1	TGTGCCAGCAGATCCTCTGCGGGAGACCATTACAATGAGCAGTTCTTC	CASRSSAGDHYNEQFF
TRBV19	TRBD2	.	TRBJ2-7	TGTGCCAGTAGTATGGGGAGCGGGAGGGCCTCCTACGAGCAGTACTTC	CASSMGSGRASYEQYF
TRBV28	.	once	TRBJ2-1	TGTGCCACCGGGGACTCAAACAATGAGCAGTTCTTC	CATGDSNNEQFF
TRBV4-1	TRBD2	.	TRBJ2-1	TGCGCCAGCCTCCAGACCCCCGCGGGGGGGCGGAATGAGCAGTTCTTC	CASLQTPAGGRNEQFF
TRBV15	.	.	TRBJ1-4	TGTGCCACCAGCAGACCTCAGGGGAATGAAAAACTGTTTTTT	CATSRPQGNEKLFF
TRBV5-4	TRBD1	.	TRBJ2-3	TGTGCCAGCAGCTGGGGGACAGGGCTAACAGATACGCAGTATTTT	CASSWGTGLTDTQYF
TRBV6-4	.	.	TRBJ2-2	TGTGCCAGCAGTGACACGTATAGCGGGGAGCTGTTTTTT	CASSDTYSGELFF
TRBV12-5	TRBD1	.	TRBJ2-7	TGTGCTAGTGGTTTGGTCCCGGGACAGGGGTCCTACGAGCAGTACTTC	CASGLVPGQGSYEQYF
TRBV5-1	.	.	TRBJ1-2	TGCGCCAGCAGCTCTGACAGGTTCTATGGCTACACCTTC	CASSSDRFYGYTF
TRBV12-3/TRBV12-4	.	.	TRBJ1-2	TGTGCCAGCAGGACAGGAAATAACTATGGCTACACCTTC	CASRTGNNYGYTF